This TCR beta chain was sequenced in a study of T cell repertoires in cytomegalovirus infection. Study information: Public TCR beta signatures provided an indication of both CMV infection and a matching HLA type.

Study conclusions and caveats: It was HLA-C-restricted CMV-specific TCR beta clonotypes that dominated the response ex vivo.

TCRdb ran MiXCR on the reads and lists one entry per CDR3 protein. Counted here are hundreds of thousands of distinct CDR3 sequences, roughly 35% occurring once; the ten biggest clones make up around 2.8%. With respect to this clonotype: The antigen remains unidentified.

The TCR was taken from a human donor in good health (CMV status not recorded). Some clones in this sample may be carry-over from other donors' samples. The sample comprised PBMCs.

The CDR3 nucleotides read TGTGCCAGCAGTTTAAAGGCCACGAATCAGCCCCAGCATTTT. Encoded protein: CASSLKATNQPQHF. The chain links TRBV12-3 or TRBV12-4 to TRBJ1-5; no firm D call. This CDR3 is 14 amino acids long. V lost 2 bases and J 4 bases, leaving 9 bases between the germline ends.